This T cell receptor (beta chain) originates from a study of memory CD4+ T cells and cytomegalovirus serostatus. Single viable CD3+CD4+CD8-CD45RO+ cells were sorted as the memory CD4+ T cells. The CDR3 consists of 13 residues. V was shortened by 4 bases and J by 3 bases, with 11 bases between the two germline ends. Germline CDR1 and CDR2: SGHDT and YYEEEE. This table comes from immunoSEQ multiplex PCR, and its TCRdb copy is limited to in-frame clones, with some not included. This sample has over 35,000 clones, with about 73% found just once. The V gene is TRBV5-6, the J gene TRBJ2-7; tentative D call: TRBD2 (5 bases). Sequenced input: memory CD4+ T cells from blood. The receptor comes from an adult in good health and CMV-seronegative. The CDR3 DNA is TGTGCCAGCAGCCCGGGGTCCGTCTACGAGCAGTACTTC. Translation: CASSPGSVYEQYF.